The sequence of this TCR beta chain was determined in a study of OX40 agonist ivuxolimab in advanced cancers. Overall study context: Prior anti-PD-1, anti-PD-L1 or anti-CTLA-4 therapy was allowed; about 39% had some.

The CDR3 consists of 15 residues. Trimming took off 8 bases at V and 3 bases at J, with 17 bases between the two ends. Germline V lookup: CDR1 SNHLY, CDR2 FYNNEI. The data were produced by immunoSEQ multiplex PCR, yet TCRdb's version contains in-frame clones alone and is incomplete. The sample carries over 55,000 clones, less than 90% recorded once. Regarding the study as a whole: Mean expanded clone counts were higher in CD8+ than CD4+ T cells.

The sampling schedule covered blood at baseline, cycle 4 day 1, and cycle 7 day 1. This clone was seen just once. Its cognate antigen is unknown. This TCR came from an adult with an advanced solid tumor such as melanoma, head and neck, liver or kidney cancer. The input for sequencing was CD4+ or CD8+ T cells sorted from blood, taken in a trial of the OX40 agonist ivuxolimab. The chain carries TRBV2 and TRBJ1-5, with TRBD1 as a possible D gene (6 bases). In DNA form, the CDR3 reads TGTGCCAGCCGGGTACAGGGCCTAGACAATCAGCCCCAGCATTTT. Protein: CASRVQGLDNQPQHF.